Following are 10 T cell receptor beta chains from one sample sequenced in a study of cytomegalovirus exposure and HLA in healthy donors. Amplification used 60 Vbeta primers and 13 Jbeta primers. Clones were read by immunoSEQ multiplex PCR, and TCRdb kept only the in-frame ones, dropping some. The repertoire holds approximately 70,000 clones, with 55% to 80% as singletons. Sample: PBMCs. The receptor set was obtained from a man between 35 and 55 years old in good health and CMV-seropositive.

The rearrangement uses TRBV9 and TRBJ2-1; 12 positions match TRBD2. Looked up from germline, CDR1 is SGDLS and CDR2 is YYNGEE. V lost 0 bases and J lost 7; bases outside the gene matches: 11. The CDR3 has 18 residues. The CDR3 bases are TGTGCCAGCAGCGTAGCTACGACTAGCGGGGGAGGGCAAAATGAGCAGTTCTTC. It yields the protein CASSVATTSGGGQNEQFF.

The rearrangement joins TRBV28 to TRBJ1-5; weak D call: TRBD1 (5 bases). Trimming pared 6 bases from V and 4 bases from J, leaving 16 bases between. The CDR3 spans 15 residues. Germline V gene lookup returns CDR1 MDHEN and CDR2 SYDVKM. The CDR3 nucleotides read TGTGCCAGCAGACTCAGGGCAGGAAAAAATCAGCCCCAGCATTTT. It specifies CASRLRAGKNQPQHF.

This clone has only one observation. At the DNA level, this CDR3 is encoded by other sequences in the same sample as well. The chain couples TRBV18 to TRBJ1-1; TRBD1 might be the D (6 bases). The V end lost 5 bases, the J end lost 1 base, and 11 bases lay between the germline ends. CDR1 and CDR2 (germline): KGHSH, LQKENI. This CDR3 has 14 amino acids. The CDR3 nucleotides read TGTGCCAGCTCATCACAGGGAGAGAACACTGAAGCTTTCTTT. It specifies CASSSQGENTEAFF.

The chain uses TRBV29-1 and TRBJ1-2; D remains unclear. Germline V gene sequence: CDR1 SQVTM, CDR2 ANQGSEA. V was trimmed by 3 bases and J by 2 bases, leaving 7 bases between them. The CDR3 length is 12 residues. CDR3 bases: TGCAGCGTTGACACGGGGAACTATGGCTACACCTTC. Its protein is CSVDTGNYGYTF.

This clone was observed a few times. The gene calls are TRBV5-1 and TRBJ2-3; 11 nucleotides align to TRBD2. The germline CDR1 and CDR2 sequences are SGHRS and YFSETQ. The CDR3 runs 16 residues. V trimming: 1 base; J trimming: 3 bases; junction bases outside the gene matches: 4. CDR3 sequence (DNA): TGCGCCAGCAGCTTGTCTGCTAGCGGGAGGACAGATACGCAGTATTTT. Translation gives CASSLSASGRTDTQYF.

This chain uses TRBV4-3 with TRBJ1-1, with 10 bases that match TRBD1. With 0 bases clipped from V and 2 bases from J, the junction kept 9 bases outside the gene matches. The germline V gene encodes CDR1 LGHNA and CDR2 YSLEER. The CDR3 extends over 18 amino acids. The DNA of the CDR3 is TGCGCCAGCAGCCAAGATTCGTGGGACAGGGGACCAAACACTGAAGCTTTCTTT. Protein product: CASSQDSWDRGPNTEAFF.

This clone has only a few counts. This chain connects TRBV5-1 to TRBJ2-3; TRBD2 matches 13 bases. From germline, CDR1 is SGHRS and CDR2 YFSETQ. CDR3 length: 18 amino acids. V was pared by 3 bases and J by 3 bases, with 10 bases of the junction left unmatched. In nucleotides, the CDR3 is TGCGCCAGCAGCTCAGCCGGACTAGCGGGAGTAGGTACAGATACGCAGTATTTT. This translates into CASSSAGLAGVGTDTQYF.

The chain carries TRBV30 and TRBJ1-1; D unresolved. The V gene's germline CDR1 is GTSNPN and CDR2 SVGIG (reference sequence). V lost 5 bases and J lost 0, with 19 bases in between. There are 16 residues in the CDR3. DNA for the CDR3: TGTGCCTGGGAGGAGGAGCCCTCGAGGGTGAACACTGAAGCTTTCTTT. Residues: CAWEEEPSRVNTEAFF.

J is TRBJ2-3 and V is TRBV4-1, with TRBD2 as a possible D gene (7 bases). The CDR3 is 18 amino acids. Germline assignment: CDR1 MGHRA and CDR2 YSYEKL. With 4 bases removed from V and 2 bases from J, the gap between germline ends came to 22 bases. CDR3 coding DNA: TGCGCCAGCAGCCTCACCTCGGGGGGCGGCAGCCCCACAGATACGCAGTATTTT. Translating gives CASSLTSGGGSPTDTQYF.

J is TRBJ2-7 and V is TRBV10-2; 9 nucleotides match TRBD2. There are 13 residues in the CDR3. The junction had 4 bases not matched to a gene; V was cut back by 5 bases and J by 5 bases. Germline V gene lookup returns CDR1 WSHSY and CDR2 SAAADI. This chain's CDR3 is CASSLAGADEQYF. The CDR3 bases are TGCGCCAGCAGTTTAGCGGGAGCGGACGAGCAGTACTTC.